The TCR beta chain described here comes from a study of shared clonotypes between healthy human individuals. For the study at large: Three CD4 naive, three CD4 memory, two CD8 naive and one CD8 memory plate were used per donor.

Trimming cost V 3 bases and J 2 bases, with 8 bases left between them. The CDR3 has 13 amino acids. From germline, CDR1 is MNHNS and CDR2 SASEGT. Points from the study as a whole: In this cohort, only blood was sampled, and tissue repertoires likely differ. Shared across four donors were roughly 4.7% of the naive CD4 clonotypes.

Comments on this clone: Its antigen is as yet unknown.

Memory CD4+ cells were the fraction left after CD45RA+ naive selection. This table comes from immunoSEQ multiplex PCR, and its TCRdb copy is limited to in-frame clones, with some not included. Seen here are hundreds of thousands of clones, approximately 95% observed once, and the top ten hold approximately 0.06%. The V and J genes are TRBV6-1 and TRBJ2-7; unclear D gene. The receptor was derived from a young woman in good health. The specimen sequenced was naive CD4+ T cells sorted from blood. Indicated subset: CD45RA+ positively selected. The CDR3 DNA is TGTGCCAGCAGTGACGGCCGCGCCTACGAGCAGTACTTC. As protein: CASSDGRAYEQYF.